The 27 T cell receptor beta chains listed next were all sequenced from one sample in a study of cytomegalovirus exposure and HLA in healthy donors. 60 Vbeta and 13 Jbeta primers were used in PCR. The data were produced by immunoSEQ multiplex PCR, yet TCRdb's version contains in-frame clones alone and is incomplete. Of some 180,000 clones listed, 78% are singletons. The sequencing input was PBMCs. The receptors originated from a female donor in good health and CMV-seronegative.

The V call is TRBV6-6, the J call TRBJ2-1, with TRBD2 identical over 9 bases. The CDR3 is 15 residues long. The V gene end was trimmed by 7 bases and the J gene end by 9 bases; junction bases not matched to a gene: 13. Germline values: CDR1 MNHNY, CDR2 SVGAGI (reference sequence). The CDR3 protein is CASTTGGRAKGEQFF. DNA for the CDR3: TGTGCCAGCACCACGGGCGGGAGGGCCAAAGGTGAGCAGTTCTTC.

The genes are TRBV27 and TRBJ2-2, with a possible D match to TRBD1 (6 bases). Germline values: CDR1 MNHEY, CDR2 SMNVEV (reference sequence). V lost 7 bases, J lost 0 bases, and 30 bases lay in between. The CDR3 runs to 21 residues. The CDR3 sequence is CASKSDSLPGHSLANTGELFF. The CDR3 DNA reads as TGTGCCAGCAAAAGTGATTCGTTACCGGGACATTCCCTCGCGAACACCGGGGAGCTGTTTTTT.

This clone was observed a handful of times. The V and J genes are TRBV2 and TRBJ2-5, with D perhaps TRBD2 (6 bases). The V gene lost 4 bases and the J gene lost 4 bases, with 10 bases spanning the gap. Per germline, CDR1 SNHLY and CDR2 FYNNEI. CDR3 length: 13 amino acids. DNA for the CDR3: TGTGCCAGCAGTGCGGTGGGAGGAGAGACCCAGTACTTC. Translating it yields CASSAVGGETQYF.

This clone appeared a few times. The chain uses TRBV30 and TRBJ1-1; D is undetermined. Germline V gives CDR1 GTSNPN, CDR2 SVGIG (reference sequence). The CDR3 covers 12 residues. Trimming shortened V by 3 bases and J by 0 bases, and 5 bases separated the two germline ends. In nucleotides, the CDR3 is TGTGCCTGGAGCGGGGTGAACACTGAAGCTTTCTTT. Translating gives CAWSGVNTEAFF.

The chain is built from TRBV6-6 and TRBJ1-6; the D is unclear. Germline V CDR1 and CDR2: MNHNY, SVGAGI (reference sequence). CDR3 length: 13 residues. V was pared by 6 bases and J by 9 bases, with 12 bases between. Here the CDR3 DNA reads TGTGCCAGCAGCCCGAGTAATAGTTCACCCCTCCACTTT. As protein: CASSPSNSSPLHF.

The rearrangement links TRBV27 to TRBJ1-2; 7 bases map to TRBD1. Trimming removed 5 bases from V and 2 bases from J; junction bases left unmatched: 5. CDR1 MNHEY and CDR2 SMNVEV come from the germline V gene (reference sequence). The CDR3 covers 14 residues. The CDR3 DNA is TGTGCCAGCAGTCCATTGGGACAGAACTATGGCTACACCTTC. This sequence encodes CASSPLGQNYGYTF.

This clone has just a few counts. The rearrangement uses TRBV6-5 and TRBJ2-7; 8 nucleotides align to TRBD2. Germline V gene lookup returns CDR1 MNHEY and CDR2 SVGAGI. The CDR3 is 15 amino acids. The V gene end was trimmed by 6 bases and the J gene end by 3 bases; junction bases not matched to a gene: 10. The CDR3 bases are TGTGCCAGCAGCCAAGGGGGACTAGTGCACTACGAGCAGTACTTC. Translated, it gives CASSQGGLVHYEQYF.

The V and J genes are TRBV5-6 and TRBJ1-1; no reliable D call. CDR3 length: 14 amino acids. V dropped 2 bases and J dropped 3 bases, with 11 bases sitting between them. Germline CDR1 reads SGHDT; CDR2 reads YYEEEE. CDR3 protein: CASSLRGIDTEAFF. Written as DNA, the CDR3 is TGTGCCAGCAGCTTACGGGGAATCGACACTGAAGCTTTCTTT.

The chain uses TRBV5-1 and TRBJ2-7; 9 bases line up with TRBD2. Trimming cost V 0 bases and J 5 bases; bases outside gene matches: 9. There are 16 residues in the CDR3. In germline, CDR1 is SGHRS, CDR2 YFSETQ. CDR3: CASSLAGASGDHEQYF. CDR3 sequence (DNA): TGCGCCAGCAGCTTGGCCGGCGCTAGCGGGGACCACGAGCAGTACTTC.

V is TRBV6-1 and J is TRBJ2-1; perhaps TRBD1 as D (7 bases). The CDR3 contains 12 residues. Trimming took off 7 bases at V and 15 bases at J, with 19 bases between the two ends. CDR1 and CDR2 from the germline V gene are MNHNS and SASEGT. In nucleotides, the CDR3 is TGTGCCAGCACCCTCGGCGGGACAGTAAGGTTCTTC. Translated: CASTLGGTVRFF.

This clone showed up just once. The V gene is TRBV5-1, the J gene TRBJ2-7, with D perhaps TRBD2 (6 bases). This CDR3 has 15 residues. Germline V CDR1 and CDR2: SGHRS, YFSETQ. V lost 3 bases to trimming and J lost 0 bases, with 13 bases between them. This chain's CDR3 is CASSYGTGGSYEQYF. The CDR3 DNA follows: TGCGCCAGCAGCTACGGGACCGGGGGCTCCTACGAGCAGTACTTC.

The chain recombines TRBV13 with TRBJ2-1, with a weak D call TRBD2 (6 bases). CDR3 length equals 16 residues. CDR1 is PRHDT, CDR2 FYEKMQ, per germline (reference sequence). Trimming shortened V by 5 bases and J by 0 bases, and 14 bases separated the two germline ends. CDR3 sequence: CASSEAGARSYNEQFF. CDR3 DNA: TGTGCCAGCAGCGAAGCGGGCGCTCGCTCCTACAATGAGCAGTTCTTC. Filled out from reference TRBV13 and TRBJ2-1, the complete variable domain reads AAGVIQSPRHLIKEKRETATLKCYPIPRHDTVYWYQQGPGQDPQFLISFYEKMQSDKGSIPDRFSAQQFSDYHSELNMSSLELGDSALYFCASSEAGARSYNEQFFGPGTRLTVL.

Comments on this clone: Mismatch with germline at one junction end may stem from a read error. This chain links TRBV7-9 with TRBJ1-2; 8 nucleotides match TRBD1. The CDR3 is 13 amino acids. The germline V gene encodes CDR1 SEHNR and CDR2 FQNEAQ (reference sequence). The CDR3 loop reads CSSRTTGADGYTF. The CDR3 DNA is TGTTCCAGCAGGACGACAGGGGCGGACGGCTACACCTTC.

The gene calls are TRBV7-9 and TRBJ2-6; TRBD1 agrees at 9 bases. Trimming at V came to 3 bases and at J to 0 bases, leaving 9 bases not matched to a gene. Germline lookup yields CDR1 SEHNR and CDR2 FQNEAQ (reference sequence). The CDR3 contains 19 residues. The CDR3: CASSFGTGQGYSGANVLTF. The CDR3 coding sequence is TGTGCCAGCAGCTTTGGGACGGGACAGGGCTACTCTGGGGCCAACGTCCTGACTTTC.

J is TRBJ2-7 and V is TRBV30; D is possibly TRBD2 (6 bases). Germline CDR1 is GTSNPN and CDR2 is SVGIG (reference sequence). The V end was cut by 0 bases, the J end by 6 bases, with 15 bases between. This CDR3 is built from 14 residues. CDR3 DNA: TGTGCCTGGAGTGTAATGATCGGGAGAGGCGAGCAGTACTTC. Amino acid sequence: CAWSVMIGRGEQYF.

The chain combines TRBV6-5 with TRBJ2-2; D possibly corresponds to TRBD1 (6 bases). The CDR3 loop spans 13 amino acids. CDR1 and CDR2 (germline): MNHEY, SVGAGI. Trimming pared 6 bases from V and 4 bases from J, leaving 9 bases between. This CDR3 reads CASRLGGTGELFF. The CDR3 DNA sequence: TGTGCCAGCAGGCTAGGGGGCACCGGGGAGCTGTTTTTT.

This sequence joins TRBV6-5 and TRBJ2-5; 8 bases line up with TRBD1. The DNA end lines up better with TRBJ2-7; the J call may be wrong. Germline-derived CDR1 and CDR2 are MNHEY and SVGAGI. The length of the CDR3 is 14 residues. Here the CDR3 DNA reads TGTGCCAGCAAAGGGACAGGACCCTTCTACGAGCAGTACTTC. It translates to CASKGTGPFYEQYF.

V is TRBV10-3 and J is TRBJ2-2, with 10 bases that match TRBD1. Germline loops: CDR1 ENHRY, CDR2 SYGVKD. The junction had 6 bases not matched to a gene; V was cut back by 8 bases and J by 6 bases. The CDR3 covers 14 residues. This CDR3 reads CAILGTGAAGELFF. The CDR3 DNA reads TGTGCCATCTTAGGGACAGGGGCGGCCGGGGAGCTGTTTTTT.

Concerning this clone: The junction departs from the called germline gene at one end, perhaps through a read error. The chain uses TRBV7-9 and TRBJ2-7; a weak D match, TRBD1 (6 bases). CDR3 length equals 16 residues. Germline-derived CDR1 and CDR2 are SEHNR and FQNEAQ (reference sequence). DNA for the CDR3: TGTTCCAGCAGCCTATCTCCCGGGACACCAGCCTACGAGCAGTACTTC. It yields the protein CSSSLSPGTPAYEQYF.

The chain links TRBV4-3 to TRBJ2-5, with D possibly being TRBD1 (5 bases). This CDR3 region has 18 residues. V shed 3 bases and J shed 1 base, with 21 bases lying between them. Germline CDR1 LGHNA, CDR2 YSLEER. Here the CDR3 DNA reads TGCGCCAGCAGCCACGTGCTCAACAGGCCTCCGGGCCAAGAGACCCAGTACTTC. Translated: CASSHVLNRPPGQETQYF.

The chain couples TRBV5-1 to TRBJ2-5, with 7 nucleotides matching TRBD2. The end of the DNA aligns better with TRBJ2-7, so the J call may be wrong. Looked up from germline, CDR1 is SGHRS and CDR2 is YFSETQ. The CDR3 has 13 residues. The CDR3, as DNA: TGCGCCAGCAGCCGGGAGGCCTCCTACGAGCAGTACTTC. The encoded protein is CASSREASYEQYF.

Only one count was recorded for this clone. This chain joins TRBV25-1 and TRBJ1-2, with D possibly matching TRBD1 (5 bases). V was pared by 3 bases and J by 0 bases, with 11 bases between. Looked up from germline, CDR1 is MGHDK and CDR2 is SYGVNS. The CDR3 consists of 15 residues. The CDR3 spells CASSDTGYANYGYTF. In DNA form, the CDR3 reads TGTGCCAGCAGTGATACAGGCTATGCTAACTATGGCTACACCTTC.

This clone has more than one count but fewer than ten. V is TRBV19 and J is TRBJ1-2; 7 bases are a match to TRBD1. Germline V CDR1 and CDR2: LNHDA, SQIVND (reference sequence). The length of the CDR3 is 18 residues. V was pared by 4 bases and J by 2 bases, with 16 bases of the junction left unmatched. CDR3 loop: CASSTIFFHRGSNYGYTF. In DNA, the CDR3 is TGTGCCAGTAGTACGATTTTTTTCCACAGGGGCTCGAACTATGGCTACACCTTC.

The genes are TRBV4-3 and TRBJ2-7; 9 bases map to TRBD2. The junction had 7 bases not matched to a gene; V was cut back by 0 bases and J by 4 bases. This CDR3 is 16 amino acids long. Germline CDR1 LGHNA, CDR2 YSLEER. The CDR3 region has the DNA TGCGCCAGCAGCCAAGATGCGCGGGAGGGCCGGTACGAGCAGTACTTC. It codes for CASSQDAREGRYEQYF.

The V call is TRBV7-9, the J call TRBJ2-5; 10 positions agree with TRBD2. Germline CDR1 is SEHNR and CDR2 is FQNEAQ (reference sequence). The V segment lost 5 bases and the J segment 4 bases; nucleotides outside the gene matches: 10. The CDR3 has 16 residues. The CDR3, as DNA: TGTGCCAGCAGCCCAAGAGCGGGAGGGGGAGGAGAGACCCAGTACTTC. Translation: CASSPRAGGGGETQYF.

V usage is TRBV28 and J usage is TRBJ2-7, with TRBD2 matching over 7 bases. CDR1 MDHEN and CDR2 SYDVKM come from the germline V gene. V trimming: 11 bases; J trimming: 0 bases; junction bases outside the gene matches: 10. This CDR3 contains 14 residues. CDR3 DNA: TGTGCCGTCGTCGGGGGGTCAAGCTCCTACGAGCAGTACTTC. It codes for CAVVGGSSSYEQYF. Full variable domain (rest looked up from reference TRBV28 and TRBJ2-7): DVKVTQSSRYLVKRTGEKVFLECVQDMDHENMFWYRQDPGLGLRLIYFSYDVKMKEKGDIPEGYSVSREKKERFSLILESASTNQTSMYLCAVVGGSSSYEQYFGPGTRLTVT.

DNA for the CDR3: TGCGCCAGCAGCCAAGATGGACAGGTCTTCGAGCAGTACTTC. Protein sequence: CASSQDGQVFEQYF. The chain combines TRBV4-1 with TRBJ2-7, with TRBD1 matching over 7 bases. The CDR3 spans 14 residues. Germline V lookup: CDR1 MGHRA, CDR2 YSYEKL. J was trimmed by 6 bases and V by 0 bases; bases with no gene match: 5.